This TCR beta chain was observed in a study of Ad26.COV2.S vaccination and SARS-CoV-2 variants. For the study at large: Donor got 5x10^10 or 1x10^11 viral particles of Ad26.COV2.S.

The treatment was: approximately 18 received Ad26.COV2.S at low or high dose, single or two shots; roughly five received placebo; per-sample allocation not given. After the first vaccine or placebo injection, samples were drawn on day 63. Recruitment in Boston yielded a donor of adult age, 18-55 years. Built on an Ad26 vector, the vaccine expressed Wuhan-strain SARS-CoV-2 spike. Germline V gives CDR1 LGHNT, CDR2 FRNRAP. This CDR3 comprises 15 residues. V was pared by 2 bases and J by 0 bases, with 10 bases between. Repertoires were generated with immunoSEQ multiplex PCR, while TCRdb's copy carries only in-frame clones and drops some. This table holds about 320,000 clones, 85% to 90% found once. This clone was counted only a few times.

The material was peripheral blood, obtained in a trial of Ad26.COV2.S vaccine versus placebo. The sequence was collected from a person between 18 and 59 years old who received the Ad26.COV2.S COVID-19 vaccine or a placebo. The chain has TRBV12-5 and TRBJ1-1, with TRBD1 as a possible D gene (6 bases). This CDR3 reads CASGLRRTVNTEAFF. CDR3 DNA: TGTGCTAGTGGTTTGAGACGGACAGTGAACACTGAAGCTTTCTTT.